This T cell receptor (beta chain) comes out of a study of regulatory T cells in long-lasting Graves disease. On the study more broadly: Antithyroid drug use was under 3 months in newly diagnosed Graves' patients.

Stated time point: newly diagnosed GD, antithyroid drugs for less than 3 months. After RNA was extracted from PBMCs, the TCR library was made from it. The EDTA tubes were filled with 7 to 9.5 milliliters of drawn peripheral blood. General study findings and limits: Persistent disease samples used TRBV28, TRBJ1-2 and TRBJ2-5 preferentially.

Sequencing libraries for TCR beta were prepared with iRepertoire HTBI primers and Arm-PCR of CDR3 regions. TCRdb re-derived calls from the multiplex PCR reads in MiXCR, one entry per CDR3 protein. Here the sample spans about 530,000 distinct CDR3 sequences, about 16% being singletons. The ends were cut back, 0 bases at V and 0 bases at J, with 10 bases in the middle. The CDR3 consists of 15 residues. Germline V CDR1 and CDR2: SGHRS, YFSETQ. This clonotype was seen a few times. Its antigen remains unknown. This sample was also put to use in a study of T cells in Graves' hyperthyroidism and ophthalmopathy. That publication notes: With the HTBI primer set, the TCR CDR3 went through a first round of RT-PCR.

The TCR was taken from a woman aged 35 to 60 with Graves disease. The chain recombines TRBV5-1 with TRBJ2-7, with D unresolved. This specimen consisted of peripheral blood mononuclear cells (PBMCs), obtained at new diagnosis, from a patient treated with antithyroid drugs. In DNA, the CDR3 is TGCGCCAGCAGCTTGGGCTCTTTGAACTCCTACGAGCAGTACTTC. It encodes CASSLGSLNSYEQYF.